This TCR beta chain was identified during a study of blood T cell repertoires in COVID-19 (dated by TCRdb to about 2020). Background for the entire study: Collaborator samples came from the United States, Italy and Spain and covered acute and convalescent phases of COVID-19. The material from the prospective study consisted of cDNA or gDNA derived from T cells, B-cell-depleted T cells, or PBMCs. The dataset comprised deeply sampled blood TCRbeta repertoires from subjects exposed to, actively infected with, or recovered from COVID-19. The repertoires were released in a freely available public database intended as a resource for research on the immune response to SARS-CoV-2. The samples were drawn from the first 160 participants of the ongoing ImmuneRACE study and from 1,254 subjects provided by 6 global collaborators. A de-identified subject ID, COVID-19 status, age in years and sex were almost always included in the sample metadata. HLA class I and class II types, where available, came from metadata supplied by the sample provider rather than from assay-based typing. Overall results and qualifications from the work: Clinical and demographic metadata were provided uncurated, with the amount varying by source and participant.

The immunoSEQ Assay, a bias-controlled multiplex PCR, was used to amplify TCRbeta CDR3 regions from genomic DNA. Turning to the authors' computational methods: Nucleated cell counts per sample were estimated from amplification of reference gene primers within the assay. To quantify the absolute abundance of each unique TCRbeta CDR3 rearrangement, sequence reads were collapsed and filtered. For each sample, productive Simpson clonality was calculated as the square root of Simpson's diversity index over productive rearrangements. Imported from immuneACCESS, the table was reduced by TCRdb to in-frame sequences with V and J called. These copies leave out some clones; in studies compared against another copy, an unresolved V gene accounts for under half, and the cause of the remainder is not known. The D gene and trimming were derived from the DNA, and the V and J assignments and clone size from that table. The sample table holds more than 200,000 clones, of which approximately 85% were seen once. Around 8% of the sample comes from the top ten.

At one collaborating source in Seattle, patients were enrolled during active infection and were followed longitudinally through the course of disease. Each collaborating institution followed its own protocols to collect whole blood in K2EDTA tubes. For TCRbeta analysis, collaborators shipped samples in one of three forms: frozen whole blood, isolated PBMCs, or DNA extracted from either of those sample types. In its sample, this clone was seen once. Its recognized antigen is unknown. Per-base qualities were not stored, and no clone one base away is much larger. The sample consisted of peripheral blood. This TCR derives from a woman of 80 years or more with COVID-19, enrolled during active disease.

The nucleotide sequence reads TGTGCCAGCAGCTTCAACAGGGCTGGGGCCAACGTCCTGACTTTC. This translates into CASSFNRAGANVLTF. This sequence uses TRBV5-6 and TRBJ2-6; a weak D assignment points to TRBD1 (6 bases agree). Cut back by 2 bases and 2 bases, the V and J ends lie 8 bases apart. CDR3 length: 15 amino acids, cysteine to phenylalanine. Here the CDR3 DNA is all that survives: 45 bases in frame from base 1. The CDR1 and CDR2 encoded by the germline V gene are SGHDT and YYEEEE.